These T cell receptor beta chains were read from a single sample in a study of cytomegalovirus exposure and HLA in healthy donors. Clones were sequenced by immunoSEQ multiplex PCR, and TCRdb holds only the in-frame ones, with some missing. The sample has over 150,000 clones; roughly 77% are singletons. Specimen: PBMCs. Receptor source: a woman in her fifties or sixties in good health and CMV-seropositive. Both conserved end residues are part of each CDR3. The D gene is left open where the match is weak. Clone size is given for some rows only: seen once, a few or many times, or a class if the clone is expanded.

J gene	D gene	V gene	clone size	CDR3 protein	CDR3 DNA
TRBJ2-3	-	TRBV11-2	-	CASSLWRTGSTDTQYF	TGTGCCAGCAGCTTATGGAGGACGGGGAGCACAGATACGCAGTATTTT
TRBJ2-2	TRBD2	TRBV5-4	few	CASSLLSGSTGELFF	TGTGCCAGCAGCTTATTAAGCGGGAGTACCGGGGAGCTGTTTTTT
TRBJ1-6	-	TRBV18	-	CASSPIPAGVNNSPLHF	TGTGCCAGCTCACCAATCCCGGCGGGGGTGAATAATTCACCCCTCCACTTT
TRBJ2-3	-	TRBV9	-	CASSVAPATTDTQYF	TGTGCCAGCAGCGTAGCCCCCGCTACCACAGATACGCAGTATTTT
TRBJ2-7	TRBD1	TRBV4-3	few	CASSRTRDRVYEQYF	TGCGCCAGCAGCCGAACCCGCGACAGGGTCTACGAGCAGTACTTC
TRBJ2-1	-	TRBV11-1	-	CASSLARASVNEQFF	TGTGCCAGCAGCTTAGCGCGGGCTAGCGTCAATGAGCAGTTCTTC
TRBJ2-7	TRBD1	TRBV7-9	-	CSSRSGGEQYF	TGTTCCAGCAGGTCAGGGGGCGAGCAGTACTTC
TRBJ2-7	TRBD2	TRBV11-2	-	CASRATSGGAYEQYF	TGTGCCAGCAGAGCTACTAGCGGGGGGGCCTACGAGCAGTACTTC
TRBJ2-1	-	TRBV19	-	CASSIPLFYGYNEQFF	TGTGCCAGTAGTATCCCCCTATTTTACGGGTACAATGAGCAGTTCTTC
TRBJ1-5	-	TRBV7-9	-	CASSPGRLGGGNQPQHF	TGTGCCAGCAGCCCTGGGAGGCTAGGAGGTGGCAATCAGCCCCAGCATTTT
TRBJ2-7	TRBD1	TRBV6-5	-	CASRHGTGGLYEQYF	TGTGCCAGCAGACATGGGACAGGGGGCCTATACGAGCAGTACTTC
TRBJ2-7	TRBD2	TRBV5-4	few	CASSGGTSGTYEQYF	TGTGCCAGCAGCGGCGGGACTAGCGGCACCTACGAGCAGTACTTC
TRBJ2-1	-	TRBV28	once	CASSGSEARTYNEQFF	TGTGCCAGCAGTGGGAGTGAAGCCAGAACCTACAATGAGCAGTTCTTC
TRBJ2-4	-	TRBV4-1	few	CASSQSDSKNIQYF	TGCGCCAGCAGCCAAAGTGACAGTAAAAACATTCAGTACTTC
TRBJ2-1	TRBD2	TRBV5-1	-	CASSGTSYNEQFF	TGCGCCAGCAGCGGGACTAGCTACAATGAGCAGTTCTTC
TRBJ2-3	-	TRBV20-1	-	CSARDTGKGNF	TGCAGTGCTAGAGATACCGGGAAAGGGAATTTT
TRBJ1-1	TRBD1	TRBV18	-	CASESWDRDYTEAFF	TGTGCCAGCGAGAGTTGGGACAGGGACTACACTGAAGCTTTCTTT
TRBJ2-7	TRBD1	TRBV28	-	CASSPGQGAPREQYF	TGTGCCAGCAGTCCTGGACAGGGGGCGCCTCGGGAGCAGTACTTC
TRBJ1-5	-	TRBV18	-	CASSLKTGFNQPQHF	TGTGCCAGCTCACTAAAAACAGGCTTCAATCAGCCCCAGCATTTT
TRBJ1-1	-	TRBV2	-	CASSGGSTEAFF	TGTGCCAGCAGTGGCGGAAGTACTGAAGCTTTCTTT
TRBJ2-3	-	TRBV28	-	CASSQRQVGGILNTQYF	TGTGCCAGCAGTCAACGACAGGTCGGGGGGATTTTAAATACGCAGTATTTT
TRBJ1-6	-	TRBV4-2	-	CASSPSRQVGSPLHF	TGTGCCAGCAGCCCCAGCAGGCAGGTAGGATCACCCCTCCACTTT
TRBJ1-2	TRBD1	TRBV28	-	CASSPAGTGTYEQGNGYTF	TGTGCCAGCAGTCCGGCCGGGACAGGGACTTATGAACAGGGGAATGGCTACACCTTC
TRBJ2-1	-	TRBV27	-	CASSLIGGSYNEQFF	TGTGCCAGCAGTTTAATCGGCGGCTCCTACAATGAGCAGTTCTTC
TRBJ1-2	-	TRBV19	-	CASSIDRSANYGYTF	TGTGCCAGTAGTATAGATCGCTCGGCTAACTATGGCTACACCTTC
TRBJ2-2	TRBD1	TRBV11-2	-	CASSFGLGQGTGELFF	TGTGCCAGCAGCTTCGGTCTAGGACAGGGCACCGGGGAGCTGTTTTTT
TRBJ1-1	-	TRBV10-3	-	CANSRGLNTEAFF	TGTGCCAATTCCAGGGGACTGAACACTGAAGCTTTCTTT
TRBJ2-2	-	TRBV7-7	-	CASSPTGNTGELFF	TGTGCTAGCAGCCCCACAGGGAACACCGGGGAGCTGTTTTTT
TRBJ2-1	-	TRBV2	-	CASSVGGVSGYNEQFF	TGTGCCAGCAGTGTGGGCGGGGTAAGTGGATACAATGAGCAGTTCTTC
TRBJ1-5	-	TRBV30	-	CAWRRGSLQPQHF	TGTGCCTGGAGGCGGGGTAGTTTACAGCCCCAGCATTTT
TRBJ1-2	TRBD1	TRBV23-1	-	CASSQDGPVPTGGGLYYTF	TGCGCCAGCAGTCAAGATGGCCCTGTGCCGACAGGGGGTGGATTATACTACACCTTC
TRBJ1-2	-	TRBV7-2	-	CASSLAQGKGRGGYTF	TGTGCCAGCAGCTTAGCGCAGGGGAAAGGCCGGGGTGGCTACACCTTC
TRBJ1-1	-	TRBV20-1	-	CRKGWDTEAFF	TGCAGAAAGGGGTGGGACACTGAAGCTTTCTTT
TRBJ1-3	-	TRBV7-2	-	CASSFSTVGNTIYF	TGTGCCAGCAGCTTCTCCACAGTCGGAAACACCATATATTTT
TRBJ1-1	TRBD1	TRBV2	-	CASSARQGMNTEAFF	TGTGCCAGCAGTGCCCGACAGGGAATGAACACTGAAGCTTTCTTT
TRBJ2-7	TRBD1	TRBV6-5	-	CASGPGQGARVQYF	TGTGCCAGCGGTCCGGGACAGGGGGCGCGTGTGCAGTACTTC
TRBJ2-7	-	TRBV12-2	-	CASRLATSGNYEQYF	TGTGCAAGTCGCTTAGCCACTAGCGGGAACTACGAGCAGTACTTC